These T cell receptor beta chains were read from a single sample in a study of shared clonotypes between healthy human individuals. Method: immunoSEQ multiplex PCR; TCRdb's copy keeps in-frame clones and lacks some. The top ten clones hold roughly 0.45% of a sample with some 1,600,000 clones, about 98% of them seen once. Sequenced sample: naive CD4+ T cells sorted from blood. These receptors originate from a man in his thirties or forties in good health. Both conserved end residues are part of each CDR3. The D gene is left open where the match is weak. Size tells how often a clone was seen (once, few, many) or the class of an expanded clone, and some rows leave it out.

TRBJ2-7	-	-	TRBV19	TGTGCCAGTAGTATCTCAGTTATCAGGGGCGCGAACTCCTACGAGCAGTACTTC	CASSISVIRGANSYEQYF
TRBJ1-5	-	TRBD1	TRBV19	TGTGCCAGTACCTCCCGGACAGGGTTAAGCAATCAGCCCCAGCATTTT	CASTSRTGLSNQPQHF
TRBJ2-7	-	-	TRBV7-9	TGTGCCAGCAGCTTAATTGGCAGGGGTGTAGTGTCCTACGAGCAGTACTTC	CASSLIGRGVVSYEQYF
TRBJ2-5	-	-	TRBV9	TGTGCCAGCAGCCCGGCACAGGGTAGTAGGGAGACCCAGTACTTC	CASSPAQGSRETQYF
TRBJ1-2	-	-	TRBV7-2	TGTGCCAGCCACAATCGATGGGGTTTAGATTTAAGAAAGCGTGGCTACACCTTC	CASHNRWGLDLRKRGYTF
TRBJ1-5	once	-	TRBV15	TGTGCCACCAGCAGCATGACAGCTTCCAATCAGCCCCAGCATTTT	CATSSMTASNQPQHF
TRBJ2-7	-	-	TRBV6-5	TGTGCCAGCAGACGAAACAGGGAATCCTACGAGCAGTACTTC	CASRRNRESYEQYF
TRBJ1-2	-	-	TRBV7-2	TGTGCCAGCAGCCCCCGACAGCCATATGGCTACACCTTC	CASSPRQPYGYTF
TRBJ2-1	-	-	TRBV7-9	TGTGCCAGCAGCTCTAGTATGGTCCTTTGGGACTCTACCTACAATGAGCAGTTCTTC	CASSSSMVLWDSTYNEQFF
TRBJ1-2	-	-	TRBV2	TGTGCCAGCAGTGAGGCCGCTGATTATGGCTACACCTTC	CASSEAADYGYTF
TRBJ2-5	-	TRBD2	TRBV5-5	TGTGCCAGCAGCTTGGGACTAGCGGACCAAGAGACCCAGTACTTC	CASSLGLADQETQYF
TRBJ2-7	-	-	TRBV7-2	TGTGCCAGCAGCTTAGTAGGGGACGAGGCCTACGAGCAGTACTTC	CASSLVGDEAYEQYF
TRBJ2-3	-	TRBD2	TRBV29-1	TGCAGCGTTGGGGGGACTACTCGCACAGATACGCAGTATTTT	CSVGGTTRTDTQYF
TRBJ2-3	-	TRBD2	TRBV6-1	TGTGCCAGCATCACACCGGGACTAGCGGGAGATACGCAGTATTTT	CASITPGLAGDTQYF
TRBJ2-6	once	-	TRBV5-1	TGCGCCAGCAGCTTATATTTCACGGGGGTTTGGGACAGCTCTGGGGCCAACGTCCTGACTTTC	CASSLYFTGVWDSSGANVLTF
TRBJ1-1	-	-	TRBV19	TGTGCCAGTAGTCCGCGGACCCCGGGCACTGAAGCTTTCTTT	CASSPRTPGTEAFF
TRBJ1-2	once	-	TRBV28	TGTGCCAGCAGTTTATTCCACGATAACTATGGCTACACCTTC	CASSLFHDNYGYTF
TRBJ2-7	once	-	TRBV19	TGTGCCAGTAGTCCCCCGCGGGGCCCCTACTTC	CASSPPRGPYF
TRBJ2-7	-	TRBD1	TRBV6-1	TGTGCCAGCAGTGAGGCCGGGACAGTGGCTGACTTC	CASSEAGTVADF
TRBJ2-7	-	-	TRBV7-6	TGTGCCAGCAGCTCCCCGGGACCTGGCGACGAGCAGTACTTC	CASSSPGPGDEQYF
TRBJ1-5	-	-	TRBV7-2	TGTGCCAGCAGCCCTACGGCGGGATCCCATAGCAATCAGCCCCAGCATTTT	CASSPTAGSHSNQPQHF
TRBJ1-1	-	TRBD1	TRBV7-9	TGTGCCAGCAGCTCAGGGACAGGGAACACTGAAGCTTTCTTT	CASSSGTGNTEAFF
TRBJ2-7	-	-	TRBV5-4	TGTGCCAGCAGCTTAACAGGCCACGAGCAGTACTTC	CASSLTGHEQYF
TRBJ1-2	-	TRBD1	TRBV11-2	TGTGCCACCAACAATGGACAGGGGAGAGGCTACACCTTC	CATNNGQGRGYTF
TRBJ1-5	-	-	TRBV28	TGTGCCAGCTCCGGTGAGCAGCCCCAGCATTTT	CASSGEQPQHF
TRBJ2-7	-	-	TRBV28	TGTGCCACATTACAGGGCAACACCTACGAGCAGTACTTC	CATLQGNTYEQYF
TRBJ1-2	-	TRBD1	TRBV20-1	TGCAGTGCTGACAGGGTTAGTGGCTACACCTTC	CSADRVSGYTF
TRBJ2-1	-	TRBD1	TRBV18	TGTGCCAGCTCGGCCGGGACAGGGGGGTACAATGAGCAGTTCTTC	CASSAGTGGYNEQFF
TRBJ1-1	-	-	TRBV27	TGTGCCAGCCCATTCGGGGTATGGGGCACTGAAGCTTTCTTT	CASPFGVWGTEAFF
TRBJ2-5	-	-	TRBV5-1	TGCGCCAGCAGCTTTTTTCAAGAGACCCAGTACTTC	CASSFFQETQYF
TRBJ2-4	-	-	TRBV5-1	TGCGCCAGCAGCGAAGTAGGTGGCATTCAGTACTTC	CASSEVGGIQYF
TRBJ2-5	-	TRBD2	TRBV6-1	TGTGCCAGCAGTGAAGCGCGGGGGGGCTTCAAACAAGAGACCCAGTACTTC	CASSEARGGFKQETQYF
TRBJ2-3	-	-	TRBV18	TGTGCCAGCTCACCAACTAGCACAGATACGCAGTATTTT	CASSPTSTDTQYF
TRBJ2-7	-	TRBD1	TRBV29-1	TGCAGCGTTCCCGGGACAGCAACCTACGAGCAGTACTTC	CSVPGTATYEQYF
TRBJ1-1	-	-	TRBV18	TGTGCCAGCTCAGGACCTTACCTGGACACTGAAGCTTTCTTT	CASSGPYLDTEAFF
TRBJ2-7	-	TRBD1	TRBV18	TGTGCCAGCTCTGACAGGGTGCAGTCCTACGAGCAGTACTTC	CASSDRVQSYEQYF
TRBJ2-7	-	TRBD2	TRBV27	TGTGCCAGCAGAACACTAGCGGGGGTCTCCTACGAGCAGTACTTC	CASRTLAGVSYEQYF
TRBJ1-1	-	-	TRBV27	TGTGCCAGCAGTGCTATCTTCGGACAACGGAACACTGAAGCTTTCTTT	CASSAIFGQRNTEAFF
TRBJ2-7	-	-	TRBV18	TGTGCCAGCTCACGGCGTGGGTTGGGTTACGAGCAGTACTTC	CASSRRGLGYEQYF
TRBJ1-1	few	-	TRBV5-1	TGCGCCAGCAGCTTGGGACAGGTGAACACTGAAGCTTTCTTT	CASSLGQVNTEAFF
TRBJ2-7	-	TRBD1	TRBV7-9	TGTGCCAGCAGCCCTCGACAGGGGGCGCCCTACGAGCAGTACTTC	CASSPRQGAPYEQYF
TRBJ2-1	-	TRBD2	TRBV9	TGTGCCAGCAGCGCAAGACTAGCGGGAGGGCCGAATGAGCAGTTCTTC	CASSARLAGGPNEQFF